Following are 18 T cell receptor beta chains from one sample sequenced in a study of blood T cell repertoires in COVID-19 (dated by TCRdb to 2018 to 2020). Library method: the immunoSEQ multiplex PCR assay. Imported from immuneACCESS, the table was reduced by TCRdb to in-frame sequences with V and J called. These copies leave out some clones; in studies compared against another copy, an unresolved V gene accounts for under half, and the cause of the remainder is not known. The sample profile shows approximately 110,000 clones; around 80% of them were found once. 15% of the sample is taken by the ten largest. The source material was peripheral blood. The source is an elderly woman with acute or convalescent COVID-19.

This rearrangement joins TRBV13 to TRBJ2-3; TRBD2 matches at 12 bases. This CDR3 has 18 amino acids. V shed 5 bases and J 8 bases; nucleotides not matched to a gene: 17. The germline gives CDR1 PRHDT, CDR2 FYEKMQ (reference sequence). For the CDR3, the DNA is TGTGCCAGCAGCACGAGACTAGCGGGAGTTTCTCGTCAGGGTACGCAGTATTTT. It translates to CASSTRLAGVSRQGTQYF.

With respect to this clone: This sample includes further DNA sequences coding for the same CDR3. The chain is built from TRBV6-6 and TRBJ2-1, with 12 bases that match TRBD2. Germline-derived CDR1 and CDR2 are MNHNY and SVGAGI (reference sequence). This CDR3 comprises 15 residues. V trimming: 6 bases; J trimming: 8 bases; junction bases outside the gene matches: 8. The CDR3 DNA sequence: TGTGCCAGCAGACCCGGGCTAGCGGGAGGGGATGAGCAGTTCTTC. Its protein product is CASRPGLAGGDEQFF.

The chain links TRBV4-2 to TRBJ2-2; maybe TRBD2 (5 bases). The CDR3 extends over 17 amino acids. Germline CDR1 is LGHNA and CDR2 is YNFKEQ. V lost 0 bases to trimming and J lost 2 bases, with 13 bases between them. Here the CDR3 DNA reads TGTGCCAGCAGCCAAGAGAGGACTCAGAGTAACACCGGGGAGCTGTTTTTT. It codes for CASSQERTQSNTGELFF.

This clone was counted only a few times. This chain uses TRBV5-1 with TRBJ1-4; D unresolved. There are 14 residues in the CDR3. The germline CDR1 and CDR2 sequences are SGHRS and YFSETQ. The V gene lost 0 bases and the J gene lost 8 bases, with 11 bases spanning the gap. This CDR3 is CASSLAGSGEKLFF. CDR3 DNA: TGCGCCAGCAGCTTGGCAGGCTCTGGCGAAAAACTGTTTTTT.

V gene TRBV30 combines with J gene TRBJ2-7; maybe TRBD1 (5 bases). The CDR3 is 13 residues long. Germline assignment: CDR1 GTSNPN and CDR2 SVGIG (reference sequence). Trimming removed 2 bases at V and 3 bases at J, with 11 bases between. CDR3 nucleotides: TGTGCCTGGAGTCCCAATGACAGCTACGAGCAGTACGTC. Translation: CAWSPNDSYEQYV.

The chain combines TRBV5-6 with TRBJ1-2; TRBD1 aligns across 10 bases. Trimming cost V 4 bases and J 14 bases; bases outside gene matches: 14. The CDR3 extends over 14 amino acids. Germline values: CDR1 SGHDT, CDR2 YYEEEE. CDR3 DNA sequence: TGTGCCAGCAGCCTAGGGACAGGGGAACTTTTAGGGACCTTC. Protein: CASSLGTGELLGTF.

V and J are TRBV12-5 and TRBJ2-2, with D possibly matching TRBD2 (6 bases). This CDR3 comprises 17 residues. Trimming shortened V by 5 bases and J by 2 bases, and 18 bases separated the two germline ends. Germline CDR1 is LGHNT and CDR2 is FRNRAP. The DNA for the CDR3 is TGTGCTAGTGGTATACCGATGGAGGGGACTAACACCGGGGAGCTGTTTTTT. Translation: CASGIPMEGTNTGELFF.

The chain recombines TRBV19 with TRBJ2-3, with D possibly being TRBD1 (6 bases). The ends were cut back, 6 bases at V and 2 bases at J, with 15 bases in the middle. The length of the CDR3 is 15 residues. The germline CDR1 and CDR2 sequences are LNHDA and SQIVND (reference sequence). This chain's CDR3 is CASSPRDTFTDTQYF. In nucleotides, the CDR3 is TGTGCCAGTAGCCCTCGGGACACCTTCACAGATACGCAGTATTTT.

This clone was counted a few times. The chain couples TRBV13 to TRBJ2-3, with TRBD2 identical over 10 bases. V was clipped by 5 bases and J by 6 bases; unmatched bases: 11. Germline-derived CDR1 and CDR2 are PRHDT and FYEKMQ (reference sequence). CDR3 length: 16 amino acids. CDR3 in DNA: TGTGCCAGCAGCCCGGGGTCTAGCGGGAGTCCCGATACGCAGTATTTT. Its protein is CASSPGSSGSPDTQYF.

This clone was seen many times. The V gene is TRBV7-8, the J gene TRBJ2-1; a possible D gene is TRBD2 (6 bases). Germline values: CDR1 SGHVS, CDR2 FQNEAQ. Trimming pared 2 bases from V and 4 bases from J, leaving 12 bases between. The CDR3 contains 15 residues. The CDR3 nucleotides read TGTGCCAGCAGCTTAAGACTAGGGGCGTACAATGAGCAGTTCTTC. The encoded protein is CASSLRLGAYNEQFF.

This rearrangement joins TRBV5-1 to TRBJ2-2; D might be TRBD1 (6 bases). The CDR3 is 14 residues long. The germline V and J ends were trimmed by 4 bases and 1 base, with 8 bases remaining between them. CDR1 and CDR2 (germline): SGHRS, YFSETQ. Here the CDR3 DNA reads TGCGCCAGCAGCGCGGACAGGAACACCGGGGAGCTGTTTTTT. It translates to CASSADRNTGELFF.

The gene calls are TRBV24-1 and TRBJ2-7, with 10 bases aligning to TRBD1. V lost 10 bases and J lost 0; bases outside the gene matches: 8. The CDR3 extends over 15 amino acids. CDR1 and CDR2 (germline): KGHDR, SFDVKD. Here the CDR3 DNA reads TGTGCCACTGGGACAGGGGCATCCGGCTCCTACGAGCAGTACTTC. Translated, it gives CATGTGASGSYEQYF.

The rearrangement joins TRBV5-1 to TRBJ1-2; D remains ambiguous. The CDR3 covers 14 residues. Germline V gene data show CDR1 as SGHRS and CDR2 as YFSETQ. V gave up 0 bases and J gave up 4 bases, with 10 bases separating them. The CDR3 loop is CASSLDEGSYGYTF. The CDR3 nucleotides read TGCGCCAGCAGCTTGGATGAGGGTTCCTATGGCTACACCTTC.

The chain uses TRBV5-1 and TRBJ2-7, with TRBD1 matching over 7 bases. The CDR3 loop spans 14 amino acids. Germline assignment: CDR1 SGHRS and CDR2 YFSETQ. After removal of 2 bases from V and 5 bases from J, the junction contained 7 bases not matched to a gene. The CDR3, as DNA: TGCGCCAGCAGCTTAGTCGACAGGGACCACGAGCAGTACTTC. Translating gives CASSLVDRDHEQYF.

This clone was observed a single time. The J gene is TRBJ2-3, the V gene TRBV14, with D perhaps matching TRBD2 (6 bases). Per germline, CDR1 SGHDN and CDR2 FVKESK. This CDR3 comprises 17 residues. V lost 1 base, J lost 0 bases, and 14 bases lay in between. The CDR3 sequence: CASSQGRHRGSTDTQYF. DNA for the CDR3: TGTGCCAGCAGCCAAGGTCGACACCGGGGGAGCACAGATACGCAGTATTTT.

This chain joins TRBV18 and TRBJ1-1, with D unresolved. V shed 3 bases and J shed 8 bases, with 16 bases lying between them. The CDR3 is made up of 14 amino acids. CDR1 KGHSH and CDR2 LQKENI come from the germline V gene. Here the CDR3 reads CASSPPNRGEEAFF. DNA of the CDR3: TGTGCCAGCTCACCCCCAAATCGGGGAGAGGAAGCTTTCTTT.

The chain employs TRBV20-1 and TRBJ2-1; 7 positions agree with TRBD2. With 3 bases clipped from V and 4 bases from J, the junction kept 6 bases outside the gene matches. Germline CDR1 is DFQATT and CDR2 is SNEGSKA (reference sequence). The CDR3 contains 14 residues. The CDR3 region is CSASPGLSYNEQFF. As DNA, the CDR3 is TGCAGTGCTAGTCCGGGACTAAGTTACAATGAGCAGTTCTTC.

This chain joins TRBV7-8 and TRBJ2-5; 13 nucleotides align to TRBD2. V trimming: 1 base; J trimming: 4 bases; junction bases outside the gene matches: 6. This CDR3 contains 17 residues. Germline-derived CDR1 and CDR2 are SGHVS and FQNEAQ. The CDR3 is CASSLGTSGRPLETQYF. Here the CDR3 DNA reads TGTGCCAGCAGCTTAGGGACTAGCGGGAGACCCCTAGAGACCCAGTACTTC.